Below are 8 T cell receptor beta chains sequenced from a single sample in a study of cytomegalovirus exposure and HLA in healthy donors. The PCR used 60 Vbeta and 13 Jbeta primers. Using immunoSEQ multiplex PCR, the repertoire was profiled, and TCRdb retains in-frame clones only, with some absent. The repertoire holds tens of thousands of clones, with about 72% as singletons. The sequenced material came from PBMCs. All receptors come from a man between 25 and 39 years old in good health and CMV-seronegative.

J is TRBJ2-1 and V is TRBV2, with D unclear. Deletions cut 8 bases from V and 4 bases from J, with 6 bases between. CDR3 length: 11 residues. The germline V gene encodes CDR1 SNHLY and CDR2 FYNNEI. CDR3 sequence reads: CASSNYNEQFF. The CDR3 DNA sequence: TGTGCCAGCTCTAATTACAATGAGCAGTTCTTC.

The J gene is TRBJ2-1, the V gene TRBV4-1, with 10 nucleotides matching TRBD1. The germline gives CDR1 MGHRA, CDR2 YSYEKL. The CDR3 runs 16 residues. V trimming: 1 base; J trimming: 7 bases; junction bases outside the gene matches: 7. The CDR3 sequence: CASSQGLRTGGNEQFF. The CDR3 DNA reads as TGCGCCAGCAGCCAAGGACTCCGGACAGGGGGGAATGAGCAGTTCTTC.

This clone was counted only a few times. The gene calls are TRBV19 and TRBJ1-1; no clear D. CDR1 and CDR2 (germline): LNHDA, SQIVND (reference sequence). The CDR3 is 13 amino acids. V lost 5 bases to trimming and J lost 3 bases, with 10 bases between them. CDR3 nucleotides: TGTGCCAGTAGTTCGCGTTCGGACACTGAAGCTTTCTTT. Translated: CASSSRSDTEAFF.

The chain has TRBV5-6 and TRBJ2-6; maybe TRBD1 (6 bases). In germline, CDR1 is SGHDT, CDR2 YYEEEE. The V gene lost 4 bases and the J gene lost 0 bases, with 14 bases spanning the gap. This CDR3 is 17 amino acids long. The CDR3 sequence: CASSLRDTLSGANVLTF. The CDR3 nucleotides are TGTGCCAGCAGCCTCCGGGACACACTCTCTGGGGCCAACGTCCTGACTTTC.

The chain couples TRBV5-6 to TRBJ1-1, with unresolved D. Germline CDR1 reads SGHDT; CDR2 reads YYEEEE. CDR3 size: 13 residues. Trimming cost V 2 bases and J 7 bases, with 12 bases left between them. CDR3 protein: CASSLGGYGEAFF. CDR3 bases: TGTGCCAGCAGCTTAGGAGGGTACGGTGAAGCTTTCTTT.

The chain recombines TRBV13 with TRBJ1-4; perhaps TRBD1 as D (6 bases). The CDR3 length is 15 residues. The V end was cut by 0 bases, the J end by 3 bases, with 8 bases between. Germline V CDR1 and CDR2: PRHDT, FYEKMQ (reference sequence). DNA for the CDR3: TGTGCCAGCAGCTTAGGGGGGACATCTAATGAAAAACTGTTTTTT. As protein: CASSLGGTSNEKLFF.

This clone was counted a few times. The chain is built from TRBV2 and TRBJ2-7; possibly TRBD2 for D (7 bases). The ends were cut back, 7 bases at V and 3 bases at J, with 22 bases in the middle. This CDR3 has 16 residues. CDR1 and CDR2 from the germline V gene are SNHLY and FYNNEI. CDR3: CASMGGPQSLLYEQYF. The DNA of the CDR3 is TGTGCCAGCATGGGGGGGCCGCAGTCCCTGCTCTACGAGCAGTACTTC.

The genes are TRBV5-4 and TRBJ2-7; tentative D call: TRBD1 (6 bases). This CDR3 is 15 amino acids long. Trimming stripped 2 bases from V and 6 bases from J, with 18 bases between. CDR1 is SGHNT and CDR2 is YYREEE in the germline V gene (reference sequence). In nucleotides, the CDR3 is TGTGCCAGCAGCTTAGGGGGTAGGGGGTTTCTCGAGCAGTACTTC. It encodes CASSLGGRGFLEQYF. Complete variable domain (other parts from reference TRBV5-4 and TRBJ2-7): ETGVTQSPTHLIKTRGQQVTLRCSSQSGHNTVSWYQQALGQGPQFIFQYYREEENGRGNFPPRFSGLQFPNYSSELNVNALELDDSALYLCASSLGGRGFLEQYFGPGTRLTVT.